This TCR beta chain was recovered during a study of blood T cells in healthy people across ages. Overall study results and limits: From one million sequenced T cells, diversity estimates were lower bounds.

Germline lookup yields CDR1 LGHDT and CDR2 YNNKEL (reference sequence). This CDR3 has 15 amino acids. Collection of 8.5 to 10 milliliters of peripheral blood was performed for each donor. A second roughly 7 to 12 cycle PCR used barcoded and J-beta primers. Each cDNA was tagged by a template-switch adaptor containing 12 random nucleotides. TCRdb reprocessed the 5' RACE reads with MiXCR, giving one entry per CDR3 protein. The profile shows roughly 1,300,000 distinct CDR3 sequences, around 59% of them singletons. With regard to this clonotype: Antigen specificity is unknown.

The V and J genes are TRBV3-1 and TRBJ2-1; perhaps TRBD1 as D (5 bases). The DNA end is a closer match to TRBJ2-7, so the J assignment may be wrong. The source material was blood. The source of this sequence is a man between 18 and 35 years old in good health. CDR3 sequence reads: CASSRPRSGYNEQYF. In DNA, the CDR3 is TGTGCCAGCAGCCGACCCCGTTCAGGGTACAATGAGCAGTACTTC.